The clone carrying this T cell receptor (beta chain) has more than one count but fewer than ten. The antigen is undetermined. This sample stems from a study of beta chain features in type 1 diabetes. Study outcomes and limitations: Cells with high TCR expression could be over-represented by cDNA sequencing. Within each of all four CD4+ subsets, Type 1 diabetes patients had TCRB CDR3s that were moderately but significantly shorter. VDJ junctions from type 1 diabetes patients carried fewer insertions and larger deletions.

Trimming left V 11 bases short and J 4 bases short, with 18 bases between. Germline CDR1 and CDR2: MDHEN and SYDVKM. The CDR3 has 13 amino acids. Expressed TCRB transcripts were sequenced because the isolated RNA had all been reverse transcribed beforehand. TCRdb's table, derived via immunoSEQ multiplex PCR, lists solely in-frame clones and lacks some. Of almost 350,000 clones detected, around 9.7% appear once; the ten largest clones hold more than 0.8%. Input material: central memory CD4+ T cells from blood. The V call is TRBV28, the J call TRBJ2-7; perhaps D is TRBD1 or TRBD2 (5 bases each). The receptor was isolated from a man aged 30 to 39 with type 1 diabetes. The CDR3 protein is CAGAGTDDYEQYF. CDR3 sequence (DNA): TGTGCCGGAGCCGGGACCGATGATTACGAGCAGTACTTC. Full variable domain (rest looked up from reference TRBV28 and TRBJ2-7): DVKVTQSSRYLVKRTGEKVFLECVQDMDHENMFWYRQDPGLGLRLIYFSYDVKMKEKGDIPEGYSVSREKKERFSLILESASTNQTSMYLCAGAGTDDYEQYFGPGTRLTVT.